This T cell receptor beta chain was identified in a study of long-term antiretroviral therapy in people with HIV. It was version v3.0 of the immunoSEQ assay that was run at survey level. Using immunoSEQ multiplex PCR, the repertoire was profiled, and TCRdb retains in-frame clones only, with some absent. The data hold 25,000 to 35,000 clones, with 88% observed a single time. Post-ART PBMC samples numbered at least two per donor, and pre-ART ones at least one. Samples held roughly 0.95-10 million cryopreserved PBMC before DNA extraction. This CDR3 is built from 15 residues. The junction had 2 bases not matched to a gene; V was cut back by 5 bases and J by 0 bases. Germline V gene lookup returns CDR1 LNHDA and CDR2 SQIVND (reference sequence).

The gene calls are TRBV19 and TRBJ1-3; 9 bases align to TRBD1. The TCR comes from a woman between 18 and 29 years old with HIV. The source was unsorted PBMCs, collected 0.5 years after starting antiretroviral therapy. CDR3 sequence: CASSWDRASGNTIYF. Here the CDR3 DNA reads TGTGCCAGTAGTTGGGACAGGGCCTCTGGAAACACCATATATTTT.